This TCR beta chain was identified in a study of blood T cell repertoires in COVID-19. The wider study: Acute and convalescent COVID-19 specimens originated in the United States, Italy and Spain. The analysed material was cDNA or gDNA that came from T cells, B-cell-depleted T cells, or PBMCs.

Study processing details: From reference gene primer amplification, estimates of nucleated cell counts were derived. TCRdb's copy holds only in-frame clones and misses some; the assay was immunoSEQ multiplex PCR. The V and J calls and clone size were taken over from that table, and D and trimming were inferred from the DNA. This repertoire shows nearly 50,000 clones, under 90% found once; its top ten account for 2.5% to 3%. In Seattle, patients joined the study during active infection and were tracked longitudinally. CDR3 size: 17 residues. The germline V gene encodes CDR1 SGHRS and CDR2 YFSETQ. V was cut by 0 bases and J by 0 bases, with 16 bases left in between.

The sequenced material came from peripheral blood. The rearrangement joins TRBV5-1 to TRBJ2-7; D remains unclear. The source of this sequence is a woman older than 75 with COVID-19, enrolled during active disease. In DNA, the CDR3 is TGCGCCAGCAGCTTGGCCGCAGGTACGAGAAGCTCCTACGAGCAGTACTTC. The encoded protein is CASSLAAGTRSSYEQYF.